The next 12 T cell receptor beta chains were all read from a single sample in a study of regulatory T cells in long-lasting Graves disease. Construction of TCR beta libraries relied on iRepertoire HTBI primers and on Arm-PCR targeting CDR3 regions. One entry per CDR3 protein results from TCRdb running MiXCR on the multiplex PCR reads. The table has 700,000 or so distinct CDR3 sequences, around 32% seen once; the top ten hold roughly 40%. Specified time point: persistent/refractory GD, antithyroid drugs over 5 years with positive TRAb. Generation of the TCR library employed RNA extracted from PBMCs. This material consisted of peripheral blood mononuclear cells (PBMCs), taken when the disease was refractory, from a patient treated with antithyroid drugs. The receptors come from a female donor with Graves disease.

The CDR3 bases are TGCGCCAGCAGCCCAACCGGGACCTCGGCTTTCTTT. Its protein product is CASSPTGTSAFF. The chain employs TRBV5-1 and TRBJ1-1, with D possibly matching TRBD1 (5 bases). CDR3 length equals 12 residues. Between the trimmed V and J ends, which lost 4 bases and 11 bases, there was a span of 15 bases. Germline loops: CDR1 SGHRS, CDR2 YFSETQ. The whole variable domain, filled in from reference TRBV5-1 and TRBJ1-1, reads KAGVTQTPRYLIKTRGQQVTLSCSPISGHRSVSWYQQTPGQGLQFLFEYFSETQRNKGNFPGRFSGRQFSNSRSEMNVSTLELGDSALYLCASSPTGTSAFFGQGTRLTVV.

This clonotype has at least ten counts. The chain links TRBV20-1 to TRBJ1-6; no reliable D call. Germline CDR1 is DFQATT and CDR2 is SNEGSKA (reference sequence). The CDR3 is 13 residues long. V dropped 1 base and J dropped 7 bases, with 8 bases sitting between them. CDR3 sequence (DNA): TGCAGTGCTAGAGGACTAATGAATTCACCCCTCCACTTT. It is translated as CSARGLMNSPLHF.

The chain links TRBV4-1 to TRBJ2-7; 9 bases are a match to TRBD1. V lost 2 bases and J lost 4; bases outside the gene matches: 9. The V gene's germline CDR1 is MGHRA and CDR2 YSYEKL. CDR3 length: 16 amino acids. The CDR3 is CASSQPQGQGGYEQYF. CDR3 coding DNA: TGCGCCAGCAGCCAACCTCAGGGACAGGGAGGGTACGAGCAGTACTTC.

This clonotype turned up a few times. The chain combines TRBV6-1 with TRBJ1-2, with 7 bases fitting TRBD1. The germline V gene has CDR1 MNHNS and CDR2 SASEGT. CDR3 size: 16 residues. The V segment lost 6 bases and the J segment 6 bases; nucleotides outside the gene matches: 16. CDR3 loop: CASSRQGPRLGDGYTF. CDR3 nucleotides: TGTGCCAGCAGCCGACAGGGACCCCGGTTAGGCGATGGCTACACCTTC.

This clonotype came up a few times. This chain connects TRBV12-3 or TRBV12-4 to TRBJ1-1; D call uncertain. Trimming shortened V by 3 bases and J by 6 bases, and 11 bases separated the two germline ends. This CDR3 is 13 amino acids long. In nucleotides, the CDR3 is TGTGCCAGCAGTTTTACGGCGACGCCTGAAGCTTTCTTT. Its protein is CASSFTATPEAFF.

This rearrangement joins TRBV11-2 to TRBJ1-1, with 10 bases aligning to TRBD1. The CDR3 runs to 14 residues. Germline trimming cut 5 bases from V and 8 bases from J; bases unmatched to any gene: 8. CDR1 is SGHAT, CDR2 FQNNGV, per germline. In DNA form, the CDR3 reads TGTGCCAGCAGCCATCTTCCGGGACAGGGGGAAGCTTTCTTT. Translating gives CASSHLPGQGEAFF.

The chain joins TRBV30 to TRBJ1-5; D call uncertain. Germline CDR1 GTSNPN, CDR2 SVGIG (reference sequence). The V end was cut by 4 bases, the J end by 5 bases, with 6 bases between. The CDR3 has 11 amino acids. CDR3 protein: CAWTHDQPQHF. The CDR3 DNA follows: TGTGCCTGGACACACGATCAGCCCCAGCATTTT.

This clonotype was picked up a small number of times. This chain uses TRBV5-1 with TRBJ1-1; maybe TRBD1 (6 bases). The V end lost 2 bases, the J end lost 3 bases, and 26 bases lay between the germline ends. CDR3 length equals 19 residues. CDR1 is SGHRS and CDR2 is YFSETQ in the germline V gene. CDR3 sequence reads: CASSFGLSGTPNRYTEAFF. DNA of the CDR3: TGCGCCAGCAGCTTTGGGCTGTCCGGGACACCCAACCGATACACTGAAGCTTTCTTT.

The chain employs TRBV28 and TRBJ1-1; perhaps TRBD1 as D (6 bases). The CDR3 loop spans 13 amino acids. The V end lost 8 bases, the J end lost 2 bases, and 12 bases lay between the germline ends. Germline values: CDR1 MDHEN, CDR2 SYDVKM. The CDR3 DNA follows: TGTGCCAGCGGGGGCCTGACAAACACTGAAGCTTTCTTT. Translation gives CASGGLTNTEAFF.

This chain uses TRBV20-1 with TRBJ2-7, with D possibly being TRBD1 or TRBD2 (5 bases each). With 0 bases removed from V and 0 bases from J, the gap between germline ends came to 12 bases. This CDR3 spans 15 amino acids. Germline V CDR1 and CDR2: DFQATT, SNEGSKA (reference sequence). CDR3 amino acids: CSARDWAGSSYEQYF. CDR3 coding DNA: TGCAGTGCTAGAGATTGGGCAGGGAGCTCCTACGAGCAGTACTTC.

In DNA, the CDR3 is TGCGCCAGCAGCTTGAGCGGGGCGACTGAGACCCAGTACTTC. This encodes CASSLSGATETQYF. The rearrangement joins TRBV5-1 to TRBJ2-5, with 7 bases that match TRBD2. The CDR3 has 14 amino acids. CDR1 SGHRS and CDR2 YFSETQ come from the germline V gene. The V segment lost 1 base and the J segment 5 bases; nucleotides outside the gene matches: 5.

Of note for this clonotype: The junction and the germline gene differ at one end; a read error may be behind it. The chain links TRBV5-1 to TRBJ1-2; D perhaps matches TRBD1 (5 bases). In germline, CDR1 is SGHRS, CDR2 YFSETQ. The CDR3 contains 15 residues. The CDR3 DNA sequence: TGCGTCAGCAGCCAGGAGATTTGGGGGTCCTATGGCTACACCTTC. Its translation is CVSSQEIWGSYGYTF.